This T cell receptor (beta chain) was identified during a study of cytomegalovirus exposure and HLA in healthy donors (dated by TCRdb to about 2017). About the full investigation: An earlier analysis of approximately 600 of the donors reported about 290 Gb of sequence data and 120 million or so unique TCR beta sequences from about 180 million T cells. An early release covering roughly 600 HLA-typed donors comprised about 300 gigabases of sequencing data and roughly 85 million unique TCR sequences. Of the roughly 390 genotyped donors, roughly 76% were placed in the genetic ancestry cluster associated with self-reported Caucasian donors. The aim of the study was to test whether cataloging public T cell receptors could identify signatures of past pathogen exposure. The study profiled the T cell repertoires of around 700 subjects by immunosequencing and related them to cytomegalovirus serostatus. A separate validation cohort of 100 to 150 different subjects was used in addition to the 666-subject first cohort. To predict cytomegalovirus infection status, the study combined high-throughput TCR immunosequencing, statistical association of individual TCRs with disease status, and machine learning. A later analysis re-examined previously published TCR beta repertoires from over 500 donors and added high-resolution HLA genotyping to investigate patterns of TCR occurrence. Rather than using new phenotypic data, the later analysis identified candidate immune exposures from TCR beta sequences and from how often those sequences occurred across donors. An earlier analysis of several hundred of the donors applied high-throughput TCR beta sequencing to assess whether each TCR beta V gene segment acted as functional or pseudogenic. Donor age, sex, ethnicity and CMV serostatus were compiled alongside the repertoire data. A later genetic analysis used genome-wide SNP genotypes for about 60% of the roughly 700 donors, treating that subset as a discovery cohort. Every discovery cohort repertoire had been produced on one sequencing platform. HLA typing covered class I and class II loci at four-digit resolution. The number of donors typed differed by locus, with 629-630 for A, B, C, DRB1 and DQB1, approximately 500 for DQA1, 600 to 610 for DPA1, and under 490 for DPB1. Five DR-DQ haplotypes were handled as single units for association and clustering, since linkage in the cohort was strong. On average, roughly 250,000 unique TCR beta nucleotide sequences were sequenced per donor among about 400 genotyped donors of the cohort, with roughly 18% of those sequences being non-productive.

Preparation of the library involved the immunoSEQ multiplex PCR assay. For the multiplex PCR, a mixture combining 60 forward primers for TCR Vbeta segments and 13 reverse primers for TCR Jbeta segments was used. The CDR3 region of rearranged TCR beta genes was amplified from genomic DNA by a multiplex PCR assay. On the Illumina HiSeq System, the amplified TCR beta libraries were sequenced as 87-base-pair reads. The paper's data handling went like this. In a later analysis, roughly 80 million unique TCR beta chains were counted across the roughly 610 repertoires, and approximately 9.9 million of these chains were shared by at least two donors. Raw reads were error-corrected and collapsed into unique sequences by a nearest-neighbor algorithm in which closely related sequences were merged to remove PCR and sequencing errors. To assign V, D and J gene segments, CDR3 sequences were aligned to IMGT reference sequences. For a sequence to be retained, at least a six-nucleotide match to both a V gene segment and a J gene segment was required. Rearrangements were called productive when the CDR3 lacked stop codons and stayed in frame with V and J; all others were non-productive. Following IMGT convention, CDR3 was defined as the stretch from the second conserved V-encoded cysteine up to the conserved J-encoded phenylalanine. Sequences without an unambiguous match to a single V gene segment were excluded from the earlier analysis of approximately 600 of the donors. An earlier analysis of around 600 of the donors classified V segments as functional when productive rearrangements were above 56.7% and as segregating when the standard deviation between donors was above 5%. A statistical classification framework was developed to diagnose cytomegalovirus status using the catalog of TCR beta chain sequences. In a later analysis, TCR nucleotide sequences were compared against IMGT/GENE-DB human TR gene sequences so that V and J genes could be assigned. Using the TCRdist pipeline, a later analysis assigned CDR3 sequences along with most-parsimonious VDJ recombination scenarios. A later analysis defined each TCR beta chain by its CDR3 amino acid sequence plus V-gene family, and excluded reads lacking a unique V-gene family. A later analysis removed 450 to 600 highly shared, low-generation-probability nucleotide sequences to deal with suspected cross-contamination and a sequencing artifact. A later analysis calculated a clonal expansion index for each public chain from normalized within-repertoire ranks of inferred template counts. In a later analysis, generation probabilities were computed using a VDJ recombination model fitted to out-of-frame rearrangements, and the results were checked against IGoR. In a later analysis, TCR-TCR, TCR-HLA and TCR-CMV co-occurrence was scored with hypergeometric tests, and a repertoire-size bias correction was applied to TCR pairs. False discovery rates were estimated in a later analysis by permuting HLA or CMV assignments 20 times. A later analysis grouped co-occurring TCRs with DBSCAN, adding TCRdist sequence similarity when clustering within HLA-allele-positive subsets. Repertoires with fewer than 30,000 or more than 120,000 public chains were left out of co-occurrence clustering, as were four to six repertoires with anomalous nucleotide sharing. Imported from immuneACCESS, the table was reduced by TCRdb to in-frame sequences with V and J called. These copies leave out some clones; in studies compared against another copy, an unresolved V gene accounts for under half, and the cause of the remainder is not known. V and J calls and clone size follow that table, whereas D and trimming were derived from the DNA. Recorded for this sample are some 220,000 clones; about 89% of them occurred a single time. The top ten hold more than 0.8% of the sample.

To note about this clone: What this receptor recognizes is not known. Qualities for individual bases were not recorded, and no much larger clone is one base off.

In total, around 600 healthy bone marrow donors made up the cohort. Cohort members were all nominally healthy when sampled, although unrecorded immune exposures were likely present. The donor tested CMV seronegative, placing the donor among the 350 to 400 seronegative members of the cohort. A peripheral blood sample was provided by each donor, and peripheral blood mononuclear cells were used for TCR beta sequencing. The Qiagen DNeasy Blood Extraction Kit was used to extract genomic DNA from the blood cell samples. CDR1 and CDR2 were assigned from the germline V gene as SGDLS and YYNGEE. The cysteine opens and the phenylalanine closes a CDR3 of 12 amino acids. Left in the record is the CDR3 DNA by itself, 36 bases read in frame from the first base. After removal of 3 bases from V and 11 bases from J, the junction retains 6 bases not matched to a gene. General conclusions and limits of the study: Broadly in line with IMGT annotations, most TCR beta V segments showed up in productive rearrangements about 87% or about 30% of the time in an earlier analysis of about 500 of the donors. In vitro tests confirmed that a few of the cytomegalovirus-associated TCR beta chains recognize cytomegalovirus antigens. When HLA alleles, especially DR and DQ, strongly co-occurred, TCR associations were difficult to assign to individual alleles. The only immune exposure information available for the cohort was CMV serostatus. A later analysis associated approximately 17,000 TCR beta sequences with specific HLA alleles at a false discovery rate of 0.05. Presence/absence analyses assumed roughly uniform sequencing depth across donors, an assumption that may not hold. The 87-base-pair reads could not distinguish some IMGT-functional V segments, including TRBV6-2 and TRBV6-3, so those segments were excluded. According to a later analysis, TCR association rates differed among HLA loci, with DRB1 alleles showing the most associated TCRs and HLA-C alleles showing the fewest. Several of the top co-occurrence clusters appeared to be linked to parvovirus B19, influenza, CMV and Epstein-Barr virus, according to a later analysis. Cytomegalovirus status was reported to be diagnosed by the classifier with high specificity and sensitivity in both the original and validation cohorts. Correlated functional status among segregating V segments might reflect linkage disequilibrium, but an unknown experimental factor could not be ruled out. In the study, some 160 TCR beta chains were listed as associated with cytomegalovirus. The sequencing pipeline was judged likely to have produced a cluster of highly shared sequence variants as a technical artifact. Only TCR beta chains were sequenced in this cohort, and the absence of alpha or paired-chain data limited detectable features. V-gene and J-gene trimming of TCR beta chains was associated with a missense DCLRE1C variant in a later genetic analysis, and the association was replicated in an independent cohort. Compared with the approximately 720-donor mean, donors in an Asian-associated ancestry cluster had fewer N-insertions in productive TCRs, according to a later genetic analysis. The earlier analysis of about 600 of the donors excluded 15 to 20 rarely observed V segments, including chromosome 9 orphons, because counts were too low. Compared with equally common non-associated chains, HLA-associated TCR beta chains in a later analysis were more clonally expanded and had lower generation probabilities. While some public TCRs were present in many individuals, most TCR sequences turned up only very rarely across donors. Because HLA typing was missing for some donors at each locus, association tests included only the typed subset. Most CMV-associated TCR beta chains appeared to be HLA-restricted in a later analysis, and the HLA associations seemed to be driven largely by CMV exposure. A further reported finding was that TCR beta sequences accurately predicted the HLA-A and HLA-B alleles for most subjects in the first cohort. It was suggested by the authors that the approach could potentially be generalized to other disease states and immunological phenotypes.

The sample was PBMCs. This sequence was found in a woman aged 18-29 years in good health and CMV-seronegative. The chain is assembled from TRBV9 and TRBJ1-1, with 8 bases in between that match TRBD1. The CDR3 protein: CASSDMTGEAFF. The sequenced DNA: TGTGCCAGCAGCGATATGACAGGGGAGGCTTTCTTT. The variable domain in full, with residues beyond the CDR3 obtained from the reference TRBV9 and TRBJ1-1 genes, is DSGVTQTPKHLITATGQRVTLRCSPRSGDLSVYWYQQSLDQGLQFLIQYYNGEERAKGNILERFSAQQFPDLHSELNLSSLELGDSALYFCASSDMTGEAFFGQGTRLTVV.